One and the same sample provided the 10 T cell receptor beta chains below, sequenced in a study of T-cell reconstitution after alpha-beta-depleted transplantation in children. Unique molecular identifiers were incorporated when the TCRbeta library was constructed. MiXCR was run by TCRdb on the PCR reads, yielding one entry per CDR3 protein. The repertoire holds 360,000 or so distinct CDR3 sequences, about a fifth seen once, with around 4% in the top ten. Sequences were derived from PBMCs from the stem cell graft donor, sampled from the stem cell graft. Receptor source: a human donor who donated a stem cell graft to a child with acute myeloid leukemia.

This CDR3 reads CATSGWGSTGELFF. DNA for the CDR3: TGTGCCACTTCCGGCTGGGGTAGTACCGGGGAGCTGTTTTTT. The chain uses TRBV27 and TRBJ2-2; D gene ambiguous. The CDR3 is 14 residues long. Germline lookup yields CDR1 MNHEY and CDR2 SMNVEV (reference sequence). V gave up 10 bases and J gave up 5 bases, with 17 bases separating them.

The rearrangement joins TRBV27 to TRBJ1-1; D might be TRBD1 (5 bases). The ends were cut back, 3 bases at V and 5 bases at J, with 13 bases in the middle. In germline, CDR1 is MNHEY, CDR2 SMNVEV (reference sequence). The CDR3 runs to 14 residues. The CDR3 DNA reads TGTGCCAGCAGTTTGATGGGGGATTGGACTGAAGCTTTCTTT. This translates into CASSLMGDWTEAFF.

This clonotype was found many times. The DNA of the CDR3 is TGTGCCAGCAGCACAAGGGACAGTTCCTACGAGCAGTACTTC. Translating it yields CASSTRDSSYEQYF. The rearrangement uses TRBV7-9 and TRBJ2-7, with 7 bases lining up with TRBD1. Trimming removed 5 bases from V and 1 base from J; junction bases left unmatched: 5. This CDR3 has 14 amino acids. Germline-derived CDR1 and CDR2 are SEHNR and FQNEAQ (reference sequence).

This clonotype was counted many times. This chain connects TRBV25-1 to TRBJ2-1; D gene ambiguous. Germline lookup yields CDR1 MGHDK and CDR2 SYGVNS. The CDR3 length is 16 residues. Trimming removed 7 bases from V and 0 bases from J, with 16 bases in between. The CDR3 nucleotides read TGTGCCAGCATCGACGGGTCAGCGAGCTCCTACAATGAGCAGTTCTTC. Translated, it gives CASIDGSASSYNEQFF.

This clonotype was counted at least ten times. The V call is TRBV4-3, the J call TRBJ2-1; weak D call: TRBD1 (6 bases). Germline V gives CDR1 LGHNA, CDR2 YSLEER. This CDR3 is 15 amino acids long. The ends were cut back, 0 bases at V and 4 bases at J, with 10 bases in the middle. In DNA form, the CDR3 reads TGCGCCAGCAGCCAAGACAGGGGAACTTACAATGAGCAGTTCTTC. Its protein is CASSQDRGTYNEQFF.

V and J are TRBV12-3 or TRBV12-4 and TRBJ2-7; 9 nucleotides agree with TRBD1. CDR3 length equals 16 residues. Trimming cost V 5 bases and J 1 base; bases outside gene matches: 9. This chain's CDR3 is CASSHRQGERSYEQYF. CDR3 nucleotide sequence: TGTGCCAGCAGTCATAGACAGGGGGAGAGATCCTACGAGCAGTACTTC.

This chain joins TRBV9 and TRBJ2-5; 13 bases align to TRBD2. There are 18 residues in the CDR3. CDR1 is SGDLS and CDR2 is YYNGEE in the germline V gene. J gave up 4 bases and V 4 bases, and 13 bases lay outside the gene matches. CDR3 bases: TGTGCCAGCAGCACCGGGACTAGCGGGAATACGGGTGGAGAGACCCAGTACTTC. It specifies CASSTGTSGNTGGETQYF.

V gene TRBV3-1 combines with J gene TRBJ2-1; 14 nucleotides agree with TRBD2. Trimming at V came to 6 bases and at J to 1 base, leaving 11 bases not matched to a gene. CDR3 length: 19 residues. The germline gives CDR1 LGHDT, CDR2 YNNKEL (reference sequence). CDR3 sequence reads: CASSSPTSGRARSYNEQFF. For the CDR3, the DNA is TGTGCCAGCAGTTCCCCGACTAGCGGGAGGGCCCGATCCTACAATGAGCAGTTCTTC.

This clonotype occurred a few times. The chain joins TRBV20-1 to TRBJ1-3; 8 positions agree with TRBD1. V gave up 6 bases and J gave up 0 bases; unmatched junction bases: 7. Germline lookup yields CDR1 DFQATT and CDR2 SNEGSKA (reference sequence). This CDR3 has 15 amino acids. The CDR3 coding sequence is TGCAGTGCCCTCGGACAGGGTAGCTCTGGAAACACCATATATTTT. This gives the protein CSALGQGSSGNTIYF.

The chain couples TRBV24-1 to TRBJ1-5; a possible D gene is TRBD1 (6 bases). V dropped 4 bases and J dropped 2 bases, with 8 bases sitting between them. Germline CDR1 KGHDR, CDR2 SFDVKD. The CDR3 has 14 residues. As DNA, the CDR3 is TGTGCCACCAGTGAACAGGGAGGCAATCAGCCCCAGCATTTT. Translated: CATSEQGGNQPQHF.